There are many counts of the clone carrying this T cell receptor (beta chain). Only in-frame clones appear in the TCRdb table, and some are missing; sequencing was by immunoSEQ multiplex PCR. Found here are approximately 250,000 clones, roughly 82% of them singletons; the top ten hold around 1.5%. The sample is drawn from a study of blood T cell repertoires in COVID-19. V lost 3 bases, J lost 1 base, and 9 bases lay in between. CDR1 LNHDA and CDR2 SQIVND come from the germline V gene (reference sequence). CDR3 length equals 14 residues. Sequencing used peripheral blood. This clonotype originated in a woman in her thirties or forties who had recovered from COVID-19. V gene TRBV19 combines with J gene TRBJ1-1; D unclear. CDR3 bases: TGTGCCAGTAGTATTGGGCCGTCGAACACTGAAGCTTTCTTT. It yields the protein CASSIGPSNTEAFF.